The 13 T cell receptor beta chains listed next were all sequenced from one sample in a study of stem cell transplantation in POMP-related autoinflammatory disease. The assay was immunoSEQ multiplex PCR, and TCRdb's table has in-frame clones only and misses some. The sample gives 1,000 to 1,500 clones, 65% to 85% of which show up once; 4% to 5% is in the top ten. Here the sequenced sample was CD4+ follicular helper T cells (Tfh) from PBMCs, taken before stem cell transplantation. All receptors come from a human donor with POMP-related autoinflammation and immune dysregulation (PRAID).

The chain has TRBV4-1 and TRBJ2-5; 13 positions match TRBD2. Looked up from germline, CDR1 is MGHRA and CDR2 is YSYEKL. This CDR3 comprises 16 residues. V lost 1 base to trimming and J lost 3 bases; unmatched junction nucleotides: 2. Written as DNA, the CDR3 is TGCGCCAGCAGCCAAGTAGGACTAGCGGGGGAAGAGACCCAGTACTTC. This sequence encodes CASSQVGLAGEETQYF.

The V and J genes are TRBV5-1 and TRBJ2-7, with unresolved D. V gave up 2 bases and J gave up 0 bases, with 15 bases separating them. CDR1 is SGHRS, CDR2 YFSETQ, per germline. This CDR3 comprises 16 residues. This CDR3 is CASSFSTIPSSYEQYF. Written as DNA, the CDR3 is TGCGCCAGCAGCTTTTCGACCATTCCTAGCTCCTACGAGCAGTACTTC. Based on the CDR3 plus reference TRBV5-1 and TRBJ2-7, the full variable domain is KAGVTQTPRYLIKTRGQQVTLSCSPISGHRSVSWYQQTPGQGLQFLFEYFSETQRNKGNFPGRFSGRQFSNSRSEMNVSTLELGDSALYLCASSFSTIPSSYEQYFGPGTRLTVT.

As for this clone: Additional DNA sequences in this sample encode the identical CDR3. The V call is TRBV27, the J call TRBJ2-3; maybe TRBD2 (6 bases). Trimming removed 3 bases at V and 6 bases at J, with 16 bases between. The germline gives CDR1 MNHEY, CDR2 SMNVEV (reference sequence). The CDR3 runs 15 residues. CDR3 nucleotide sequence: TGTGCCAGCAGTTTGGCGGGTACTAGCCTTGATACGCAGTATTTT. This codes for CASSLAGTSLDTQYF.

This clone has just a few counts. The rearrangement joins TRBV7-2 to TRBJ1-2; D is ambiguous. Looked up from germline, CDR1 is SGHTA and CDR2 is FQGNSA. Trimming took 4 bases from V and 2 from J, leaving 11 bases between them. The CDR3 has 14 residues. For the CDR3, the DNA is TGTGCCAGCAGCTACGGGCCCACCAACTATGGCTACACCTTC. Translation gives CASSYGPTNYGYTF.

This chain connects TRBV5-1 to TRBJ1-1; TRBD1 matches at 8 bases. V lost 1 base to trimming and J lost 1 base; unmatched junction nucleotides: 6. Germline CDR1 and CDR2: SGHRS and YFSETQ. The length of the CDR3 is 16 residues. CDR3 region: CASSLQGARGNTEAFF. In DNA form, the CDR3 reads TGCGCCAGCAGCTTGCAGGGGGCGAGGGGGAACACTGAAGCTTTCTTT.

This clone was detected only a few times. The chain links TRBV27 to TRBJ1-2; tentative D call: TRBD1 (6 bases). Germline V gives CDR1 MNHEY, CDR2 SMNVEV (reference sequence). Deletions cut 5 bases from V and 7 bases from J, with 26 bases between. The CDR3 sequence is 17 residues long. The CDR3 here is CASSPATGQALLGGYTF. In DNA form, the CDR3 reads TGTGCCAGCAGTCCGGCAACAGGGCAGGCCCTGTTGGGTGGCTACACCTTC.

The chain combines TRBV5-5 with TRBJ2-5; the match to TRBD1 covers 7 bases. The V gene end was trimmed by 1 base and the J gene end by 4 bases; junction bases not matched to a gene: 10. CDR3 length: 16 residues. CDR1 is SGHKS, CDR2 YYEKEE, per germline (reference sequence). DNA of the CDR3: TGTGCCAGCAGCTTGCCACGAGGGGGCGAAGGAGAGACCCAGTACTTC. Translation: CASSLPRGGEGETQYF.

J is TRBJ2-5 and V is TRBV5-1; the match to TRBD1 covers 10 bases. Losses at the gene ends were 9 bases for V and 3 bases for J; bases not matched to a gene: 11. The germline V gene has CDR1 SGHRS and CDR2 YFSETQ. There are 15 residues in the CDR3. For the CDR3, the DNA is TGCGCCACCTCCTTGACAGGGGGCTTGGAAGAGACCCAGTACTTC. Amino acids: CATSLTGGLEETQYF. The full variable domain, completed using reference TRBV5-1 and TRBJ2-5, is KAGVTQTPRYLIKTRGQQVTLSCSPISGHRSVSWYQQTPGQGLQFLFEYFSETQRNKGNFPGRFSGRQFSNSRSEMNVSTLELGDSALYLCATSLTGGLEETQYFGPGTRLLVL.

This clone has only a few counts. The V call is TRBV10-1, the J call TRBJ2-1; D call uncertain. CDR3 size: 16 residues. V dropped 7 bases and J dropped 6 bases, with 22 bases sitting between them. Looked up from germline, CDR1 is WNHNN and CDR2 is SYGVQD (reference sequence). Here the CDR3 DNA reads TGCGCCAGCACTTCTACACGGGCCTCGTGGGCCAATGAGCAGTTCTTC. Translation gives CASTSTRASWANEQFF.

The table lists this clone with a count of one. This chain links TRBV18 with TRBJ2-5, with TRBD2 identical over 8 bases. Germline V lookup: CDR1 KGHSH, CDR2 LQKENI. The CDR3 consists of 13 residues. V was pared by 3 bases and J by 3 bases, with 0 bases of the junction left unmatched. CDR3 nucleotides: TGTGCCAGCTCACCGCGGGGGGAAGAGACCCAGTACTTC. This sequence encodes CASSPRGEETQYF.

This chain links TRBV9 with TRBJ2-1, with TRBD2 identical over 13 bases. Looked up from germline, CDR1 is SGDLS and CDR2 is YYNGEE. This CDR3 comprises 17 residues. The trim removed 0 bases at V and 4 bases at J, leaving 4 bases unmatched. The CDR3 here is CASSVGTSGSVYNEQFF. The CDR3 DNA sequence: TGTGCCAGCAGCGTAGGGACTAGCGGGAGCGTTTACAATGAGCAGTTCTTC.

V gene TRBV28 combines with J gene TRBJ1-1; D remains unclear. The length of the CDR3 is 11 residues. Trimming took off 6 bases at V and 4 bases at J, with 6 bases between the two ends. Germline lookup yields CDR1 MDHEN and CDR2 SYDVKM. As DNA, the CDR3 is TGTGCCAGCAGGGGATTCACTGAAGCTTTCTTT. Its protein is CASRGFTEAFF.

This sequence joins TRBV2 and TRBJ2-7, with TRBD2 matching over 12 bases. The CDR3 has 13 amino acids. Germline CDR1 reads SNHLY; CDR2 reads FYNNEI. The junction had 4 bases not matched to a gene; V was cut back by 6 bases and J by 7 bases. The CDR3 region is CASSGLAGPEQYF. CDR3 nucleotide sequence: TGTGCCAGCAGCGGACTAGCGGGACCTGAGCAGTACTTC.